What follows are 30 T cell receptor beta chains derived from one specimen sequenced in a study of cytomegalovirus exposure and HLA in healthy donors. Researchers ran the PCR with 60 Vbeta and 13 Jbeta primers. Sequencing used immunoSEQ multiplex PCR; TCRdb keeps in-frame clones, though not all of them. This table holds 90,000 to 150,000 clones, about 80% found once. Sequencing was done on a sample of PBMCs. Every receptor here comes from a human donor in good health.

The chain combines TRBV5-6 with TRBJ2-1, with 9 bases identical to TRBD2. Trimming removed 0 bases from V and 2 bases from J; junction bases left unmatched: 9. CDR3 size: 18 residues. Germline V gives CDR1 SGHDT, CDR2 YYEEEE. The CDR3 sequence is CASSLAGGLAGTYNEQFF. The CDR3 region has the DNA TGTGCCAGCAGCTTGGCGGGTGGGCTAGCGGGGACCTACAATGAGCAGTTCTTC.

The CDR3 protein is CASSSLAGEGETQYF. The CDR3 coding sequence is TGTGCCAGCAGCTCACTAGCGGGAGAAGGCGAGACCCAGTACTTC. The chain carries TRBV6-5 and TRBJ2-5, with TRBD2 identical over 11 bases. Trimming cost V 6 bases and J 5 bases; bases outside gene matches: 8. This CDR3 contains 15 residues. In germline, CDR1 is MNHEY, CDR2 SVGAGI.

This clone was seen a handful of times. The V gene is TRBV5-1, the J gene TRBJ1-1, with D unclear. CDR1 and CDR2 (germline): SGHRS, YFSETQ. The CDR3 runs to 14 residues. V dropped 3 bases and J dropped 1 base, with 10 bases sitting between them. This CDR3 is CASSSQNSNTEAFF. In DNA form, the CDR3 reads TGCGCCAGCAGCTCACAGAATTCGAACACTGAAGCTTTCTTT.

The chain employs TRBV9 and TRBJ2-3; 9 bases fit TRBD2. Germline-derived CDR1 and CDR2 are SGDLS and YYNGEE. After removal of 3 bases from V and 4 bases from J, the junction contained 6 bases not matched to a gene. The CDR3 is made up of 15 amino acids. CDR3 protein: CASSESTSGPDTQYF. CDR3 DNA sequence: TGTGCCAGCAGCGAATCGACTAGCGGTCCAGATACGCAGTATTTT.

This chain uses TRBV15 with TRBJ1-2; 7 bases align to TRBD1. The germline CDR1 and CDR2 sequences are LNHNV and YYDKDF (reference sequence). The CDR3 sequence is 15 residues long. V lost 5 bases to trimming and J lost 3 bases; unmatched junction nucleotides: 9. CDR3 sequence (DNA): TGTGCCACCAGCCCCGTACAGGGGACTCACTATGGCTACACCTTC. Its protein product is CATSPVQGTHYGYTF.

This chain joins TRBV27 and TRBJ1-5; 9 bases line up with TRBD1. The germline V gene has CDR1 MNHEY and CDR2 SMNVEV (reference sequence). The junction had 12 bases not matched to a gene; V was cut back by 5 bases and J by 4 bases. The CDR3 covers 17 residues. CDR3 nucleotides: TGTGCCAGCAGTCCCGGGACAGGGAACTGGAAAAATCAGCCCCAGCATTTT. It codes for CASSPGTGNWKNQPQHF.

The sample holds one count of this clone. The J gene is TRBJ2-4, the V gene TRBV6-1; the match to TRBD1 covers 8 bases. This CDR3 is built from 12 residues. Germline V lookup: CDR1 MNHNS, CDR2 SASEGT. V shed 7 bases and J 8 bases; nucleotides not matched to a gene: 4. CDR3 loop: CASKTGGHIQYF. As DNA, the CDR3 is TGTGCCAGCAAAACAGGGGGGCACATTCAGTACTTC.

The CDR3: CASTPPGQGETQYF. The CDR3, as DNA: TGTGCCAGCACACCTCCCGGACAGGGTGAGACCCAGTACTTC. The chain carries TRBV7-9 and TRBJ2-5, with 8 bases identical to TRBD1. V was clipped by 7 bases and J by 5 bases; unmatched bases: 9. The CDR3 contains 14 residues. CDR1 SEHNR and CDR2 FQNEAQ come from the germline V gene (reference sequence).

The CDR3 nucleotides read TGTGCCAGCAGCAGCCCAGGGACTAGCGGGAGTTCAGAGACCCAGTACTTC. It codes for CASSSPGTSGSSETQYF. V usage is TRBV5-4 and J usage is TRBJ2-5; 14 bases are a match to TRBD2. V lost 4 bases, J lost 4 bases, and 9 bases stayed unmatched. This CDR3 is built from 17 residues. CDR1 is SGHNT, CDR2 YYREEE, per germline (reference sequence).

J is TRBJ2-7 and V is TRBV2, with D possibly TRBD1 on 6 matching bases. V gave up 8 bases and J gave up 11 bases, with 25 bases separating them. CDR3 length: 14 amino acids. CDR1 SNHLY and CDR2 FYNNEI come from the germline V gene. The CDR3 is CASGAGTPSTRKYF. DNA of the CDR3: TGTGCCAGCGGTGCCGGGACACCTTCTACGAGGAAGTACTTC.

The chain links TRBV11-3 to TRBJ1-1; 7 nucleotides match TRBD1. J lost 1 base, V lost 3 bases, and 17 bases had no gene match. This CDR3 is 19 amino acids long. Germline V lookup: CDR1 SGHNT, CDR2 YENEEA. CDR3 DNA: TGTGCCAGCAGCTTTCAGAGCAGGCCCCCGACAGGGACGAACACTGAAGCTTTCTTT. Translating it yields CASSFQSRPPTGTNTEAFF.

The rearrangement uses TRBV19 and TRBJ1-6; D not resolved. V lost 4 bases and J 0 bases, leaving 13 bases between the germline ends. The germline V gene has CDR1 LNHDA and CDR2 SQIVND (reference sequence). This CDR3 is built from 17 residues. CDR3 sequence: CASSRDGDSSYNSPLHF. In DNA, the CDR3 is TGTGCCAGTAGTAGAGACGGGGATAGCTCCTATAATTCACCCCTCCACTTT.

CDR3 protein: CASSPGGLARNEQFF. CDR3 DNA sequence: TGTGCCAGCAGTCCTGGAGGACTAGCTCGGAATGAGCAGTTCTTC. This sequence joins TRBV28 and TRBJ2-1; TRBD2 matches at 8 bases. CDR1 is MDHEN and CDR2 is SYDVKM in the germline V gene. J gave up 7 bases and V 5 bases, and 10 bases lay outside the gene matches. This CDR3 has 15 residues.

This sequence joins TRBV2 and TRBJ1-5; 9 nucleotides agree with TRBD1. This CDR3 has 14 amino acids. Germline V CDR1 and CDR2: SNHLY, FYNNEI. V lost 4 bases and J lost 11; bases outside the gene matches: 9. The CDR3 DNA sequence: TGTGCCAGCAGTGCCGGGACAGGGCTATCAGCCCAGCATTTT. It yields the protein CASSAGTGLSAQHF.

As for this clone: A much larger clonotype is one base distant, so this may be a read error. The CDR3 region has the DNA TGTGCCAGCAACTTGGGGATAGACATGCCTCCCTACGAGCAGTACTTC. It codes for CASNLGIDMPPYEQYF. The genes are TRBV5-6 and TRBJ2-7; D not certain. Germline lookup yields CDR1 SGHDT and CDR2 YYEEEE. The CDR3 runs to 16 residues.

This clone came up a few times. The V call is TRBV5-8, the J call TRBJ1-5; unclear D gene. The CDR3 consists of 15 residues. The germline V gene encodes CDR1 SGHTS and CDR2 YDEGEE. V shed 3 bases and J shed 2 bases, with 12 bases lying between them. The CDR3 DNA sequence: TGTGCCAGCAGCTCGCTGGCAGTGGGCAATCAGCCCCAGCATTTT. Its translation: CASSSLAVGNQPQHF.

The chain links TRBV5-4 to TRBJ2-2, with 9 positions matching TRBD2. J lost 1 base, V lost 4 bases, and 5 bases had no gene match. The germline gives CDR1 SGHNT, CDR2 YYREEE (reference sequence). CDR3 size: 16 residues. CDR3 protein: CASSTPSGENTGELFF. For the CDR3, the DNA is TGTGCCAGCAGCACCCCTAGCGGGGAGAACACCGGGGAGCTGTTTTTT.

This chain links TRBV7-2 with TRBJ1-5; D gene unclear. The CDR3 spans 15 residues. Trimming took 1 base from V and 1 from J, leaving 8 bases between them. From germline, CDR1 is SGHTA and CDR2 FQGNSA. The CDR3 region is CASSLGAASNQPQHF. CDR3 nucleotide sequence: TGTGCCAGCAGCTTAGGGGCAGCCAGCAATCAGCCCCAGCATTTT.

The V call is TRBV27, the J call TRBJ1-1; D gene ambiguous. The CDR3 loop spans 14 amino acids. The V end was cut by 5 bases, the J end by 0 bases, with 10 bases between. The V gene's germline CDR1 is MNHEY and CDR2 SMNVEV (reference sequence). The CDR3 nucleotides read TGTGCCAGCAGTCCCGCGGGTATGAACACTGAAGCTTTCTTT. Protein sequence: CASSPAGMNTEAFF.

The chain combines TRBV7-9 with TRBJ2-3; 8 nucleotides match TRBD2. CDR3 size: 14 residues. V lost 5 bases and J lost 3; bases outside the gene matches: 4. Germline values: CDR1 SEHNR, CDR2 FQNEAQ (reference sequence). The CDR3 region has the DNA TGTGCCAGCAGCCCGGGGGGGGGTACAGATACGCAGTATTTT. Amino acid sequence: CASSPGGGTDTQYF. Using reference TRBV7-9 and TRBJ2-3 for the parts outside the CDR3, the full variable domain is DTGVSQNPRHKITKRGQNVTFRCDPISEHNRLYWYRQTLGQGPEFLTYFQNEAQLEKSRLLSDRFSAERPKGSFSTLEIQRTEQGDSAMYLCASSPGGGTDTQYFGPGTRLTVL.

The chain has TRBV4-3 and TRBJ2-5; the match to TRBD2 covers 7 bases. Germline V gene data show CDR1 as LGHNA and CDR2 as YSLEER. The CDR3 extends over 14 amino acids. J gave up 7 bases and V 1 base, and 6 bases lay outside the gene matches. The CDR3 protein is CASSQVMGGGTQYF. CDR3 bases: TGCGCCAGCAGCCAAGTGATGGGCGGGGGGACCCAGTACTTC.

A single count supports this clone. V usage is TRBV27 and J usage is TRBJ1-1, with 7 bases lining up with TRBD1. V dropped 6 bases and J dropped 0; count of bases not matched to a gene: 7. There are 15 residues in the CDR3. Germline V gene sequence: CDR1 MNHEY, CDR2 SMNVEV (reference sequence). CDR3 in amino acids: CASSHMTGLNTEAFF. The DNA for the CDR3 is TGTGCCAGCAGCCATATGACAGGGCTGAACACTGAAGCTTTCTTT.

This CDR3 is CASSLLLPYEQYF. The CDR3 DNA reads as TGTGCCAGCAGCTTACTACTGCCCTACGAGCAGTACTTC. The V and J genes are TRBV7-9 and TRBJ2-5; D is uncertain. The end of the DNA fits TRBJ2-7 better, so the J call may be wrong. This CDR3 region has 13 residues. CDR1 SEHNR and CDR2 FQNEAQ come from the germline V gene (reference sequence).

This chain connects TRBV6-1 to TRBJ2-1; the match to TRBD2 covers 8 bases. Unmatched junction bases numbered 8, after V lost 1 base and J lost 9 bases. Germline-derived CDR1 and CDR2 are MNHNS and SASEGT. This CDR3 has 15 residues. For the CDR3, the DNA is TGTGCCAGCAGTGAAGGACGTGTGGCGGGGGGTGAGCAGTTCTTC. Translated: CASSEGRVAGGEQFF.

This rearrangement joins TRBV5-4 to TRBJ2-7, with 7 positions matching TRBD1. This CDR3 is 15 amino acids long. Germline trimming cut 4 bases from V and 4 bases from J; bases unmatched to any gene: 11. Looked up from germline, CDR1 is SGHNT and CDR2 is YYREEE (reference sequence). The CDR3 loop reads CASSTDRASSYEQYF. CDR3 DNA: TGTGCCAGCAGCACAGACAGGGCCTCCTCTTACGAGCAGTACTTC.

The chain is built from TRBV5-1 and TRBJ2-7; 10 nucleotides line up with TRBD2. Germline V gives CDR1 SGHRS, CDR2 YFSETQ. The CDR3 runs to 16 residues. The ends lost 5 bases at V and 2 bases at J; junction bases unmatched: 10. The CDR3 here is CASSRLAGASTYEQYF. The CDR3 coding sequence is TGCGCCAGCAGTCGGCTAGCGGGGGCCTCCACCTACGAGCAGTACTTC.

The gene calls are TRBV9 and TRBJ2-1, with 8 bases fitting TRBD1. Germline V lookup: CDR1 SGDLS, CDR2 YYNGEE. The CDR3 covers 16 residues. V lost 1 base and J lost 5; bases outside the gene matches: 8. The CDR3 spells CASSVTTTGEDNEQFF. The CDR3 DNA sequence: TGTGCCAGCAGCGTAACAACGACAGGGGAGGACAATGAGCAGTTCTTC.

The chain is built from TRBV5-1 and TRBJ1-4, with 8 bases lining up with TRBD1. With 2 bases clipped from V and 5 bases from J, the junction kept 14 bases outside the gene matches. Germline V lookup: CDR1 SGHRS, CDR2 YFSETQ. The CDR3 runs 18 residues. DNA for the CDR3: TGCGCCAGCAGCTTAAACGGACAGGGATCTACTCTCAATGAAAAACTGTTTTTT. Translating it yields CASSLNGQGSTLNEKLFF.

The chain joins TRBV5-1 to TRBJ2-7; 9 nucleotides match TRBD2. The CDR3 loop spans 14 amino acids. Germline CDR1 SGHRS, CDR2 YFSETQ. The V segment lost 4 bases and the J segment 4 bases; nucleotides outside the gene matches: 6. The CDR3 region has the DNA TGCGCCAGCAGCGTAGCGGGAGTTATATACGAGCAGTACTTC. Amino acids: CASSVAGVIYEQYF.

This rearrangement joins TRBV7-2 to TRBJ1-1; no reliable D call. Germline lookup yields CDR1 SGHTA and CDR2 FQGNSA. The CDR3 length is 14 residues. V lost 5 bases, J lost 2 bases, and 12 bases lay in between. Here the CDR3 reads CASSPWRYNTEAFF. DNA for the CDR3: TGTGCCAGCAGCCCTTGGAGGTATAACACTGAAGCTTTCTTT.